The source of this TCR beta chain is a study of vaccination effects on CD4 cells after COVID-19. Study-wide points: Long after vaccination, the clones induced by infection and by vaccine shrank markedly in size.

As concerns this clone: Antigen: not known.

This table comes from immunoSEQ multiplex PCR, and its TCRdb copy is limited to in-frame clones, with some not included. Found here are 67,000 or so clones, approximately 70% of them singletons; the top ten hold under 4.5%. Antigen-specific CD4+ T cells were expanded (with viral peptide pools) by the ViraFEST assay ahead of sequencing. Upon completion of roughly ten days in culture, CD4+ T cells were isolated. Vaccinated participants had no history of SARS-CoV-2 infection and tested negative for nucleocapsid antibodies. Each culture well received around 2 million PBMC. These cells were then cultured in IMDM with roughly 9.8 IU/ml IL-2 and around 9.6 ug/ml peptides. The clonotype comes from a human donor who received a COVID-19 vaccine. The source material was CD4+ T cells from PBMCs cultured with HCoV-OC43 spike peptides, sampled before COVID-19 vaccination. Sample subset: HCoV-OC43 spike overlapping peptide pool stimulation.

CDR3 sequence reads: CASSRAGANVLTF. The CDR3 region has the DNA TGCGCCAGCAGCAGAGCTGGGGCCAACGTCCTGACTTTC. V gene TRBV10-2 combines with J gene TRBJ2-6; D ambiguous. CDR1 and CDR2 from the germline V gene are WSHSY and SAAADI. V lost 6 bases and J lost 2, with 5 bases in between. The CDR3 is 13 residues long.